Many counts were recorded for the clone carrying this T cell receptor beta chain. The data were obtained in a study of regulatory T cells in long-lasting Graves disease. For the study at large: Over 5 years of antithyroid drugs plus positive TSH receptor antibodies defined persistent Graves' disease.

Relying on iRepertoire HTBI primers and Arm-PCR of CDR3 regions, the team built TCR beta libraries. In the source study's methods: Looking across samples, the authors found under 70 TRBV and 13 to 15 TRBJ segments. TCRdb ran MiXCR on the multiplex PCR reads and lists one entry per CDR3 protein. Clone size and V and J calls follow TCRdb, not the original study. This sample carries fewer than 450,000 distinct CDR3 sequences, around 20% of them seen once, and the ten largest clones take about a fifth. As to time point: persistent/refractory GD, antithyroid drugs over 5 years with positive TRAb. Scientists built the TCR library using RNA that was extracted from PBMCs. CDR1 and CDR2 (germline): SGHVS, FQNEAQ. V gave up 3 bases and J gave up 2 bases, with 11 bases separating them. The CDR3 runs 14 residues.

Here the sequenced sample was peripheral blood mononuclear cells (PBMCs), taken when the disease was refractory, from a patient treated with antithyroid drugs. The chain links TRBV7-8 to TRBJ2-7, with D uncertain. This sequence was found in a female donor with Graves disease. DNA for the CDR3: TGTGCCAGCAGCTTGGTTGAAGGGACCTACGAGCAGTACTTC. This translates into CASSLVEGTYEQYF.